This T cell receptor beta chain was sequenced during a study of Graves' ophthalmopathy and Graves' hyperthyroidism. Study-wide points: The 13-signature model separated ophthalmopathy from stable hyperthyroidism at 85% to 90% sensitivity and 80% to 84% specificity.

The study amplified TCR beta CDR3 regions using RNA transcripts. RT-PCR with HTBI primers came first, then second-round multiplex PCR. TCRdb reprocessed the multiplex PCR reads via MiXCR and lists one record per CDR3 protein. The sample records a few hundred thousand distinct CDR3 sequences, approximately 18% being singletons. In germline, CDR1 is MNHEY, CDR2 SMNVEV (reference sequence). V gave up 3 bases and J gave up 0 bases; unmatched junction bases: 4. This CDR3 spans 15 amino acids. There are many counts of this clonotype. Its antigen is as yet unknown. A follow-up of 18 months without ophthalmopathy meant that hyperthyroidism was stable. Uncontrolled infections, other autoimmune diseases, pregnancy or lactation barred patients from enrollment.

The sequence derives from an adult woman with stable Graves' hyperthyroidism. The sample was peripheral blood. This chain connects TRBV27 to TRBJ2-7; 8 positions match TRBD2. As DNA, the CDR3 is TGTGCCAGCAGTTTTCGGGGGGGAAGCTCCTACGAGCAGTACTTC. As protein: CASSFRGGSSYEQYF.